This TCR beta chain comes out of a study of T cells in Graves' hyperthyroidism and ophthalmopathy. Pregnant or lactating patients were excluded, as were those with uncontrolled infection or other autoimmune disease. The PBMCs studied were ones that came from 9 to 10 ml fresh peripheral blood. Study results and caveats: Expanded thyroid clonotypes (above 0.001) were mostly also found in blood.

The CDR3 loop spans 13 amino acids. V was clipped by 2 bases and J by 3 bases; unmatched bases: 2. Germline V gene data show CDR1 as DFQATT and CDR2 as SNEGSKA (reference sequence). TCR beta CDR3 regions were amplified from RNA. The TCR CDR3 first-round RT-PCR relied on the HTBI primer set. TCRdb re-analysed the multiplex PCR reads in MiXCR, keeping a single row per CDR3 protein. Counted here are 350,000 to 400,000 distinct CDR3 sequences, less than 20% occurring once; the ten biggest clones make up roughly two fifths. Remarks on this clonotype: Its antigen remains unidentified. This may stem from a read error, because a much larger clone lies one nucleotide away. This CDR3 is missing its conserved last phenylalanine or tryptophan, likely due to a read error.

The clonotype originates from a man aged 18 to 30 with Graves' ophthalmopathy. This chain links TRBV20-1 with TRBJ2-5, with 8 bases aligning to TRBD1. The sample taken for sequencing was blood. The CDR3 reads CSARRTGKETQYL. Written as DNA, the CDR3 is TGCAGTGCTAGAAGGACAGGGAAAGAGACCCAGTACTTA.